What follows is one T cell receptor beta chain and its context. This clone's antigen is unknown. No much larger clonotype is one base removed from it; base qualities were not supplied. Healthy HIV-negative adults with no recently reported acute infections or vaccinations were included as donors. All donors were Caucasian adults living in Nashville, Tennessee, USA. CD4+ T cells were enriched by magnetic negative selection, after which naive cells were positively selected on CD45RA and the negative fraction was taken as the memory subset. After blood collection by leukapheresis, PBMCs were isolated using Ficoll-Histopaque density gradient centrifugation and then cryopreserved in the vapor phase of liquid nitrogen. Purity and quantity of every magnetically sorted T cell population were checked by analytical flow cytometry. From each sorted fraction, genomic DNA was isolated and quantified by UV absorbance on a Nanodrop 2000c.

V and J lose 1 base and 2 bases, and a span of 6 bases separates them. The CDR3 holds 15 amino acids from the cysteine to the phenylalanine. Kept here is only the CDR3 DNA, which spans 45 bases and is read in frame from base 1. Per the germline V gene, LGHNA is the CDR1 and YSLEER is the CDR2. The data originate from a study of shared clonotypes between healthy human individuals (dated by TCRdb to the early 2020s). Describing the broader study: A couple of women and a few men aged 18 to 49 years were included in the cohort. Libraries were prepared and TCR repertoires were sequenced by different laboratories using diverse techniques, in order to increase sequencing depth and limit assay-specific biases. For each donor, CD4 naive and CD4 memory were each run on three plates, CD8 naive on two plates, and CD8 memory on one plate. Between about 0.85 and 9.5 billion PBMCs per donor were obtained by leukapheresis. To estimate repertoire size and how much clonotype sharing occurs between individuals, the study deeply sequenced the blood TCR repertoires of five healthy adults. General findings and caveats noted by the study authors: Estimated clonotype richness was generally larger for naive than for memory subsets. Sampling was limited to blood, and TCR repertoires in tissue likely differ from TCR repertoires in blood. Incomplete sequencing was indicated by rarefaction of sorted-subset datasets, despite the large sequencing depth. When four donors were compared, the shared fraction of clonotypes was approximately 5% for naive CD4, 3.5% to 4% for naive CD8, 2% to 2.5% for memory CD4, and 0.3% to 0.5% for memory CD8. The genetic and exposure-history diversity represented was limited by the small number of donors. Clonotypes shared by all four sorted-subset donors showed higher generation probabilities than non-shared clonotypes. Pairwise subsampling led to the expectation that sequencing depth would affect the degree of clonotype sharing among donors.

Using the deep immunoSEQ assay, TCR CDR3 regions were amplified from genomic DNA by multiplex PCR. Genomic DNA extracted from each cell subset was distributed evenly over all wells of several immunoSEQ 96-well plates, and each plate served as one replicate. For sorted subsets, 150 to 250 ng of genomic DNA, equivalent to 25,000 to 35,000 T cell genomes, went into each replicate PCR. Purified libraries were quantified with a Qubit 3.0 fluorometer, sized on a Bioanalyzer 2100, and re-quantified with the KAPA Library Quantification kit. A separate single-read 150-cycle Illumina NextSeq 550 flow cell was used to sequence each immunoSEQ 96-well plate. Regarding the original processing steps: Because the immunoSEQ output included only junctional sequences and no quality scores, the filtering could not be the same as the filtering used for full-length reads. Sequences were annotated with PyIR, a Python wrapper for IgBLAST v1.9, using IMGT germline references to assign V/J genes and CDR3. Reads were removed for weak V/J assignments (E-value above 1e-6), missing CDR3, stop codons, out-of-frame junctions, or ambiguous translated residues. V3J clonotypes were defined as sequences sharing an identical inferred V gene, J gene, and CDR3 amino acid sequence. Percentage overlap between repertoires was calculated by dividing the number of shared unique clonotypes by the size of the smaller repertoire. RTK rarefaction, the Chao1 estimator, and Recon v2.1 estimates of unobserved clonotypes were used to assess repertoire richness. Generation probabilities for all TCRbeta clonotypes obtained by the gDNA method from a few donors were computed using OLGA. Sourced from immuneACCESS, this table was stored by TCRdb with only in-frame sequences that have V and J called. A share of the clones is absent; for the studies checked, an unresolved V gene accounts for under half, and the remainder has no known explanation. V, J and clone size are taken as reported in that table, and D and trimming were inferred from the DNA itself. Within this sample are approximately 2.3 million clones, with just over 90% of them counted one time only. Of the sample, under 0.45% falls within the top ten clones.

This sequence uses TRBV4-3 and TRBJ2-6; matching of 5 bases hints at TRBD1 as the D gene. Sequenced input: naive CD4+ T cells from PBMCs. The cell subset or site tag for this specimen amounts to: CD45RA+ positively selected. This receptor was obtained from a man aged 18-30 years in good health. Some clones in this sample may be carry-over from other donors' samples. The nucleotide sequence reads as follows: TGCGCCAGCAGCCAAGGACAGCCTGGGGCCAACGTCCTGACTTTC. Translated, it reads CASSQGQPGANVLTF.